A single sample gave rise to the 19 T cell receptor beta chains below, sequenced in a study of T-cell memory formation after mild COVID-19. A single record per CDR3 protein comes from TCRdb applying MiXCR to the 5' RACE reads. The profile covers about 610,000 distinct CDR3 sequences, with 15% to 20% appearing a single time and approximately 8.1% taken by the ten largest. Specimen: PBMCs or a T cell subset sorted from them (not recorded which). The source of these receptors is an adult woman who had mild COVID-19 (a few samples of this study predate the infection). Cell type and time point are not known.

The rearrangement uses TRBV6-5 and TRBJ1-6, with a tentative D call TRBD1 (5 bases). V was pared by 2 bases and J by 9 bases, with 14 bases between. This CDR3 has 15 amino acids. The germline V gene has CDR1 MNHEY and CDR2 SVGAGI. CDR3 region: CASSYVVGAGSPLHF. DNA of the CDR3: TGTGCCAGCAGTTACGTTGTCGGGGCGGGTTCACCCCTCCACTTT.

Many counts were recorded for this clonotype. One end of the junction fails to match germline, which may point to a read error. V is TRBV9 and J is TRBJ2-1, with D hard to call. The CDR3 totals 11 residues. Germline CDR1 reads SGDLS; CDR2 reads YYNGEE. The CDR3 reads CASSSNNEQFF. The CDR3 coding sequence is TGTGCCAGCAGCTCCAACAATGAGCAGTTCTTC. The complete variable domain, with remaining parts taken from reference TRBV9 and TRBJ2-1, reads DSGVTQTPKHLITATGQRVTLRCSPRSGDLSVYWYQQSLDQGLQFLIQYYNGEERAKGNILERFSAQQFPDLHSELNLSSLELGDSALYFCASSSNNEQFFGPGTRLTVL.

This clonotype came up a few times. V is TRBV29-1 and J is TRBJ1-1, with 7 bases identical to TRBD1. This CDR3 is 14 amino acids long. Germline V gene lookup returns CDR1 SQVTM and CDR2 ANQGSEA. Germline trimming cut 5 bases from V and 11 bases from J; bases unmatched to any gene: 17. The CDR3 loop reads CSVWGKQGLGNAFF. CDR3 coding DNA: TGCAGCGTTTGGGGTAAACAGGGGCTGGGAAACGCTTTCTTT.

The genes are TRBV20-1 and TRBJ2-3, with 8 bases that match TRBD1. The CDR3 is 16 amino acids. Per the germline V gene, CDR1 is DFQATT and CDR2 is SNEGSKA (reference sequence). The CDR3 loop reads CSPFVQGARSTDTQYF. Here the CDR3 DNA reads TGCAGCCCTTTTGTGCAGGGGGCGAGAAGCACAGATACGCAGTATTTT.

This clonotype was seen a handful of times. In DNA, the CDR3 is TGCGCCAGCAGCCCCTCGGACGGGGGTGGGCAGCCCCAGCATTTT. This encodes CASSPSDGGGQPQHF. The V and J genes are TRBV5-1 and TRBJ1-5; D perhaps matches TRBD1 (5 bases). CDR1 and CDR2 (germline): SGHRS, YFSETQ. The CDR3 has 15 amino acids. V lost 4 bases to trimming and J lost 7 bases, with 18 bases between them.

At least ten counts were recorded for this clonotype. The V call is TRBV12-3 or TRBV12-4, the J call TRBJ2-7; a possible D gene is TRBD2 (5 bases). This CDR3 region has 13 residues. The V end lost 4 bases, the J end lost 2 bases, and 9 bases lay between the germline ends. The CDR3 bases are TGTGCCAGCAGTTCTGGAGGTACCTACGAGCAGTACTTC. Protein sequence: CASSSGGTYEQYF.

The J gene is TRBJ1-2, the V gene TRBV5-8, with 7 positions matching TRBD1. Trimming removed 4 bases from V and 3 bases from J; junction bases left unmatched: 9. Germline V gene data show CDR1 as SGHTS and CDR2 as YDEGEE. This CDR3 has 15 residues. The CDR3 nucleotides are TGTGCCAGCAGCCCAACGACAGGGAGCGACTATGGCTACACCTTC. Translation: CASSPTTGSDYGYTF. Filled out from reference TRBV5-8 and TRBJ1-2, the complete variable domain reads EAGVTQSPTHLIKTRGQQATLRCSPISGHTSVYWYQQALGLGLQFLLWYDEGEERNRGNFPPRFSGRQFPNYSSELNVNALELEDSALYLCASSPTTGSDYGYTFGSGTRLTVV.

A single count supports this clonotype. V and J are TRBV5-1 and TRBJ2-5; possibly TRBD2 for D (7 bases). The CDR3 covers 13 residues. Germline V gene data show CDR1 as SGHRS and CDR2 as YFSETQ. Trimming took 4 bases from V and 9 from J, leaving 16 bases between them. CDR3 protein: CASSQARGGPQYF. The CDR3 DNA reads as TGCGCCAGCAGCCAAGCTAGGGGGGGTCCCCAGTACTTC.

This clonotype was seen a handful of times. The V call is TRBV5-1, the J call TRBJ2-3; 7 nucleotides agree with TRBD2. V trimming: 0 bases; J trimming: 2 bases; junction bases outside the gene matches: 6. The CDR3 has 16 amino acids. Germline CDR1 reads SGHRS; CDR2 reads YFSETQ. CDR3 sequence reads: CASSLELRLATDTQYF. CDR3 bases: TGCGCCAGCAGCTTGGAATTGAGACTAGCCACAGATACGCAGTATTTT.

This clonotype was seen more than once but under ten times. The rearrangement uses TRBV20-1 and TRBJ1-3; no definite D call. The CDR3 runs 15 residues. The germline V gene has CDR1 DFQATT and CDR2 SNEGSKA (reference sequence). V was trimmed by 1 base and J by 0 bases, leaving 10 bases between them. The CDR3 region has the DNA TGCAGTGCTAGAGTAAGCGACGGCTCTGGAAACACCATATATTTT. It yields the protein CSARVSDGSGNTIYF.

There are a few counts of this clonotype. The chain recombines TRBV19 with TRBJ2-1; D gene uncertain. V lost 2 bases and J 6 bases, leaving 5 bases between the germline ends. This CDR3 is 12 amino acids long. Germline V gene lookup returns CDR1 LNHDA and CDR2 SQIVND (reference sequence). CDR3 nucleotide sequence: TGTGCCAGTAGTATATCTAGCAATGAGCAGTTCTTC. As protein: CASSISSNEQFF.

This clonotype was seen only a few times. The chain joins TRBV7-2 to TRBJ2-1; 8 bases match TRBD2. The ends lost 5 bases at V and 5 bases at J; junction bases unmatched: 8. Germline CDR1 reads SGHTA; CDR2 reads FQGNSA. The CDR3 runs to 15 residues. The CDR3 coding sequence is TGTGCCAGCAGCCTGAGCGGGAGCGGAAACAATGAGCAGTTCTTC. It translates to CASSLSGSGNNEQFF.

The chain joins TRBV19 to TRBJ1-1; the D is unclear. The CDR3 is 13 residues long. Germline lookup yields CDR1 LNHDA and CDR2 SQIVND (reference sequence). The V gene lost 8 bases and the J gene lost 1 base, with 11 bases spanning the gap. The CDR3, as DNA: TGTGCCAGTTTTTCAGCCTGGAACACTGAAGCTTTCTTT. This sequence encodes CASFSAWNTEAFF.

The chain is built from TRBV7-9 and TRBJ1-4, with no clear D. This CDR3 spans 18 amino acids. The germline CDR1 and CDR2 sequences are SEHNR and FQNEAQ (reference sequence). Trimming took 1 base from V and 0 from J, leaving 15 bases between them. The CDR3: CASSLVTREMATNEKLFF. Written as DNA, the CDR3 is TGTGCCAGCAGCTTAGTTACGAGGGAAATGGCAACTAATGAAAAACTGTTTTTT.

This clonotype has a handful of counts. The V call is TRBV4-1, the J call TRBJ2-7; the D gene is possibly TRBD1 (6 bases). Germline CDR1 MGHRA, CDR2 YSYEKL. This CDR3 comprises 15 residues. V was shortened by 3 bases and J by 3 bases, with 15 bases between the two germline ends. CDR3 DNA sequence: TGCGCCAGCAGCCACCTTGGTTCAGGGGACTACGAGCAGTACTTC. It codes for CASSHLGSGDYEQYF.

There are a few counts of this clonotype. This chain connects TRBV12-3 or TRBV12-4 to TRBJ1-5, with TRBD1 matching 8 bases. Trimming took 5 bases from V and 2 from J; bases not matched to a gene: 5. CDR3 length: 15 amino acids. The CDR3: CASSADRERNQPQHF. CDR3 DNA: TGTGCCAGCAGTGCGGACAGGGAGCGCAATCAGCCCCAGCATTTT.

Only a few counts were recorded for this clonotype. This rearrangement joins TRBV6-5 to TRBJ2-3; 8 positions match TRBD2. There are 13 residues in the CDR3. V was pared by 7 bases and J by 6 bases, with 6 bases of the junction left unmatched. Germline values: CDR1 MNHEY, CDR2 SVGAGI. CDR3 loop: CASTIPGGDTQYF. The CDR3 bases are TGTGCCAGCACCATCCCGGGGGGGGATACGCAGTATTTT.

This clonotype was seen a few times. The rearrangement links TRBV20-1 to TRBJ1-6; TRBD1 is a possible D gene (5 bases). The CDR3 loop spans 15 amino acids. The V and J ends lost 6 bases and 5 bases respectively, with 17 bases between them. CDR1 and CDR2 from the germline V gene are DFQATT and SNEGSKA (reference sequence). CDR3 DNA: TGCAGTGCCCTTCCATCGGAGGGGAATAATTCACCCCTCCACTTT. Its translation is CSALPSEGNNSPLHF.

This clonotype was picked up many times. The genes are TRBV5-1 and TRBJ2-6; no definite D call. This CDR3 region has 16 residues. With 0 bases removed from V and 0 bases from J, the gap between germline ends came to 7 bases. Per the germline V gene, CDR1 is SGHRS and CDR2 is YFSETQ. CDR3 sequence reads: CASSLGALSGANVLTF. CDR3 in DNA: TGCGCCAGCAGCTTGGGGGCCCTCTCTGGGGCCAACGTCCTGACTTTC.